This TCR beta chain was sequenced for a study of cytomegalovirus exposure and HLA in healthy donors (dated by TCRdb to 2016 to 2017). Describing the broader study: According to a later analysis, the 120 or so validation repertoires were produced on the same platform as the 666 repertoires of the first cohort. The aim of the study was to test whether cataloging public T cell receptors could identify signatures of past pathogen exposure. Besides the first cohort of approximately 670 subjects, a separate validation cohort made up of roughly 130 different subjects was used. To predict cytomegalovirus infection status, the study combined high-throughput TCR immunosequencing, statistical association of individual TCRs with disease status, and machine learning. What the authors observed across the whole study: Most TCR sequences were seen in very few donors, while some public TCRs were found in many individuals. A later analysis lacked HLA typing for the validation cohort, so it scored co-occurrence in that cohort across all 120 or so repertoires. It was suggested by the authors that the approach could potentially be generalized to other disease states and immunological phenotypes. In the study, roughly 160 TCR beta chains were listed as associated with cytomegalovirus. In vitro tests confirmed that a few of the cytomegalovirus-associated TCR beta chains recognize cytomegalovirus antigens. The classifier was reported to diagnose cytomegalovirus status with high specificity and sensitivity in both the original and validation cohorts. Subsequent analysis determined that TCRs grouped into clusters in the first cohort also showed a tendency toward co-occurrence across the approximately 120 validation repertoires, and 85% to 95% of cluster scores exceeded 0.

The donors belonged to the validation cohort of roughly 120 subjects, which was separate from the roughly 670-subject first cohort. Spanning cysteine to phenylalanine, the CDR3 consists of 14 amino acids. The retained sequence is limited to the CDR3, 42 bases, with the frame set at the first base. CDR1 and CDR2 are drawn from the germline V gene (reference sequence): MNHNY, SVGAGI. The trim is 5 bases for V and 2 bases for J, with a gap of 12 bases between the germline ends. The library was produced with the immunoSEQ multiplex PCR assay. The original methods were these. To diagnose cytomegalovirus status from the catalog of TCR beta chain sequences, a statistical classification framework was built. TCRdb retrieved this table from immuneACCESS and kept in-frame rearrangements only. Not all clones are present; in checked studies, unresolved V genes account for under half, and no reason is known for the remainder. Clone size and the V and J calls come from that table; the DNA yielded D and trimming. The sample yields 250,000 to 300,000 clones; 90% were counted once. Of the sample, under 0.45% falls within the top ten clones.

As regards this clone: Its antigen specificity is not known. No per-base quality is available; no much larger clone lies one base away.

The sample comprised PBMCs. Recombination connected TRBV6-6 to TRBJ1-2; the D gene identity is not certain. The TCR originated in a woman in her late teens or twenties in good health and CMV-seronegative. The CDR3 region: CASSPGGGNYGYTF. The bases read TGTGCCAGCAGTCCAGGAGGTGGGAACTATGGCTACACCTTC.